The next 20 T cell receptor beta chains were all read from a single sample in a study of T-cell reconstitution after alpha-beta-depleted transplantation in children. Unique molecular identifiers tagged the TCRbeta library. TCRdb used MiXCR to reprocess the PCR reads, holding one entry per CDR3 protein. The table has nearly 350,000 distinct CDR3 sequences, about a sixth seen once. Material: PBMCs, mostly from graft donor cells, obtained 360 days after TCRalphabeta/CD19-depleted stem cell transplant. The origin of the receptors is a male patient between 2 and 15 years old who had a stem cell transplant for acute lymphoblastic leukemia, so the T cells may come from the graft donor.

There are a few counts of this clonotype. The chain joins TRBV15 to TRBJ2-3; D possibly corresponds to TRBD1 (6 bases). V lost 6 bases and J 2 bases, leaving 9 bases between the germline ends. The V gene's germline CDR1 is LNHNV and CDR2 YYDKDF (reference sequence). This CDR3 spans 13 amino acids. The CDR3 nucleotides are TGTGCCACCAGTGGACAGTACACAGATACGCAGTATTTT. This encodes CATSGQYTDTQYF. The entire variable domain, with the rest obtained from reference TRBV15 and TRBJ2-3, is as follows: DAMVIQNPRYQVTQFGKPVTLSCSQTLNHNVMYWYQQKSSQAPKLLFHYYDKDFNNEADTPDNFQSRRPNTSFCFLDIRSPGLGDTAMYLCATSGQYTDTQYFGPGTRLTVL.

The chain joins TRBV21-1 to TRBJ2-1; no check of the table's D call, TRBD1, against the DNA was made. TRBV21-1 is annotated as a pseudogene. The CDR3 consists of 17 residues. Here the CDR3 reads CASSTRREGATYYEQFF. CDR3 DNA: TGTGCCAGCAGCACGAGAAGGGAGGGGGCGACCTACTACGAGCAGTTCTTC.

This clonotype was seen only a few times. The CDR3 DNA is TGCAGTGCTAGAGATGTTACCAGCTCCTACGAGCAGTACTTC. This encodes CSARDVTSSYEQYF. The rearrangement links TRBV20-1 to TRBJ2-7, with D hard to call. CDR1 is DFQATT and CDR2 is SNEGSKA in the germline V gene (reference sequence). The CDR3 runs 14 residues. V dropped 0 bases and J dropped 0 bases, with 9 bases sitting between them.

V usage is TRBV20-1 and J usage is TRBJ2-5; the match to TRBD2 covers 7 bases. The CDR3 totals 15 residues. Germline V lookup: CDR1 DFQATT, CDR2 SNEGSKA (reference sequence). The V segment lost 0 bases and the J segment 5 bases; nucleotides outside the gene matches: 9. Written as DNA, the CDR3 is TGCAGTGCTAGAGATCGGGGAGGGCCGAGGGAGACCCAGTACTTC. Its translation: CSARDRGGPRETQYF.

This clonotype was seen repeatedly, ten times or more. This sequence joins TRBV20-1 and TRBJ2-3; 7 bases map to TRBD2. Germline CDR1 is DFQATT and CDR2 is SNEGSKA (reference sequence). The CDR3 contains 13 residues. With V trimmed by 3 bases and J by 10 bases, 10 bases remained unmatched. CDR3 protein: CSARSLANGAQYF. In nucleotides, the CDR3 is TGCAGTGCTAGGTCACTAGCGAATGGGGCGCAGTATTTT.

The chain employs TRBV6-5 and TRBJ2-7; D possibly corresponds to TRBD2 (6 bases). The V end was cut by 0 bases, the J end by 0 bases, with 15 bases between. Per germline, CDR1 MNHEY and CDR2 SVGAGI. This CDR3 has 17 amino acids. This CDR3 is CASSYSIGGIGSYEQYF. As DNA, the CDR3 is TGTGCCAGCAGTTACTCGATTGGGGGGATAGGCTCCTACGAGCAGTACTTC.

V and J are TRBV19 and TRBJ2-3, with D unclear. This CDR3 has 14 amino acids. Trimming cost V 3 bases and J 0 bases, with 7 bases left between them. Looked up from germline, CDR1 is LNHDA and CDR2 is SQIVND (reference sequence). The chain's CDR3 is CASSIRSSTDTQYF. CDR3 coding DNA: TGTGCCAGTAGTATCAGGTCTAGCACAGATACGCAGTATTTT.

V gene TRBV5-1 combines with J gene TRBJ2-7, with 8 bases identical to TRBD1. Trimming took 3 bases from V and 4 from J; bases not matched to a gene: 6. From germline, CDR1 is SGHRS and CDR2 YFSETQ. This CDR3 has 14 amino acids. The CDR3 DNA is TGCGCCAGCAGCTCACCGGACAGGGAATACGAGCAGTACTTC. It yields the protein CASSSPDREYEQYF. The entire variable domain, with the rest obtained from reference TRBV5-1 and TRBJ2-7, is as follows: KAGVTQTPRYLIKTRGQQVTLSCSPISGHRSVSWYQQTPGQGLQFLFEYFSETQRNKGNFPGRFSGRQFSNSRSEMNVSTLELGDSALYLCASSSPDREYEQYFGPGTRLTVT.

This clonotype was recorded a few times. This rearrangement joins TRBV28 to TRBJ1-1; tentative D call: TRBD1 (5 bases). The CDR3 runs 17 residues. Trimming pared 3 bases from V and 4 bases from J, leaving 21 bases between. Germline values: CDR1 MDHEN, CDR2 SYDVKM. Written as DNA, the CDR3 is TGTGCCAGCAGTTTTTTTCCAGGGCCCTCTACTTTCACTGAAGCTTTCTTT. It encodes CASSFFPGPSTFTEAFF.

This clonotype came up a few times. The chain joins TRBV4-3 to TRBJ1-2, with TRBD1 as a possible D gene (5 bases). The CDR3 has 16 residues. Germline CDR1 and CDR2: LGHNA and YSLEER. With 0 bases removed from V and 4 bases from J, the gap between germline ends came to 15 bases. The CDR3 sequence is CASSQDPRDGRYGYTF. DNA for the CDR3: TGCGCCAGCAGCCAAGATCCCCGGGACGGCCGCTATGGCTACACCTTC.

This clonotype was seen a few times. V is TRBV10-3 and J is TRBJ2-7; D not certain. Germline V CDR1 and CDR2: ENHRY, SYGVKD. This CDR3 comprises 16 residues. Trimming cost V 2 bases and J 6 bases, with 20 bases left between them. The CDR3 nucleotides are TGTGCCATCAGTGAGGCTACTCAACTCCTGTCGGTCGAGCAGTACTTC. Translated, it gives CAISEATQLLSVEQYF.

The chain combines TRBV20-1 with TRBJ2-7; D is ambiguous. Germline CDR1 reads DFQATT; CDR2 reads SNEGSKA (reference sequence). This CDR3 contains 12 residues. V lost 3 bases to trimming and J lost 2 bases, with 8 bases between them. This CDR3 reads CSASMQTYEQYF. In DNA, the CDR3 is TGCAGTGCTAGTATGCAGACCTACGAGCAGTACTTC.

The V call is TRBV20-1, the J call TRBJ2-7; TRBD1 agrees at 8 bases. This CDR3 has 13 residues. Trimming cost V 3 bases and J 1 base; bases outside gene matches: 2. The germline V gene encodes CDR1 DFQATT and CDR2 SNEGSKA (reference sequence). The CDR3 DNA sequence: TGCAGTGCTAGGGGGACAGGTTCCTACGAGCAGTACTTC. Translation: CSARGTGSYEQYF.

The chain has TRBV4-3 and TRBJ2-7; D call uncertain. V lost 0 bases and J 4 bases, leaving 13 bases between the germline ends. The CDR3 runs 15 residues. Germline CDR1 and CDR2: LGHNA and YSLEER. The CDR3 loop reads CASSQEPSDGYEQYF. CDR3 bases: TGCGCCAGCAGCCAAGAACCCTCGGACGGATACGAGCAGTACTTC.

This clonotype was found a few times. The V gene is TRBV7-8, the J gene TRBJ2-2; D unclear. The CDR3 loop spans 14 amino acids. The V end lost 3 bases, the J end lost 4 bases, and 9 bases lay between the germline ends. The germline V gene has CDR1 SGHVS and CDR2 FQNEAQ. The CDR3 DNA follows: TGTGCCAGCAGCTTTCGTAGTAGCACCGGGGAGCTGTTTTTT. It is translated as CASSFRSSTGELFF. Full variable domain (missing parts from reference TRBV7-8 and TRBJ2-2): GAGVSQSPRYKVAKRGQDVALRCDPISGHVSLFWYQQALGQGPEFLTYFQNEAQLDKSGLPSDRFFAERPEGSVSTLKIQRTQQEDSAVYLCASSFRSSTGELFFGEGSRLTVL.

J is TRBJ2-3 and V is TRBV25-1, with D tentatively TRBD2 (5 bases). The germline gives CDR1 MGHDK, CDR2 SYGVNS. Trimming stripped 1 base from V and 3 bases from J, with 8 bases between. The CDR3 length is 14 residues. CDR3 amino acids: CASSEWPGTDTQYF. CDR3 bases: TGTGCCAGCAGTGAATGGCCGGGGACAGATACGCAGTATTTT.

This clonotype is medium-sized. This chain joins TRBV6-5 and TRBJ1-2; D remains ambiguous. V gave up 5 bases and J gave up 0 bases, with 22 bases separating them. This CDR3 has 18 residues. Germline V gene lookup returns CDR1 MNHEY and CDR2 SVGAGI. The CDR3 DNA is TGTGCCAGCAGTCCTTCGCTCGGGCCTCTGGGCTCTAACTATGGCTACACCTTC. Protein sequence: CASSPSLGPLGSNYGYTF.

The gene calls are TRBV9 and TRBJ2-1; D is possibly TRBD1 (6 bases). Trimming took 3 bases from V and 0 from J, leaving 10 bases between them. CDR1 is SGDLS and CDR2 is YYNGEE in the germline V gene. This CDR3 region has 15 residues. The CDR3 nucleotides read TGTGCCAGCAGCGAAGCGGACAGCTCCTACAATGAGCAGTTCTTC. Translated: CASSEADSSYNEQFF.

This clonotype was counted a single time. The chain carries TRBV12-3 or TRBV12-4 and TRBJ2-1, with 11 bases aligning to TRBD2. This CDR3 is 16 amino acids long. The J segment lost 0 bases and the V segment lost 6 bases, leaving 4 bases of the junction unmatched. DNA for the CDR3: TGTGCCAGCAGATCGACTAGCGGGGCCTCCTACAATGAGCAGTTCTTC. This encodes CASRSTSGASYNEQFF.

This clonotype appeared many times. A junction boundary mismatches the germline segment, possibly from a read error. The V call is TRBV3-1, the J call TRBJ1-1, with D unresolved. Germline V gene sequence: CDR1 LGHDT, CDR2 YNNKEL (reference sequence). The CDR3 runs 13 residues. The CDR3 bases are TGCGCCAGCAGCCAAGAGGGTAACACTGAAGCTTTCTTT. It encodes CASSQEGNTEAFF.